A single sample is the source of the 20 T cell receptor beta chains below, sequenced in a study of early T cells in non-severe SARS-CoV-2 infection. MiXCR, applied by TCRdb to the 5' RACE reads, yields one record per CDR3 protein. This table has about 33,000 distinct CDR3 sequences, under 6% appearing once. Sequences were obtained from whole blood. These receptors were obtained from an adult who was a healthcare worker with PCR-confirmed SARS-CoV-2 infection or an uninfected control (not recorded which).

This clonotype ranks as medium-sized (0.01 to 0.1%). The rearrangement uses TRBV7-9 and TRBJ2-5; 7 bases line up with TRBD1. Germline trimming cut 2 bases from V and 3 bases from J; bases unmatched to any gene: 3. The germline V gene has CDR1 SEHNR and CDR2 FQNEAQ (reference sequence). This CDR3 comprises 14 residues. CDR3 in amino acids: CASSLWDRKETQYF. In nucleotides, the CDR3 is TGTGCCAGCAGCTTATGGGACAGAAAAGAGACCCAGTACTTC.

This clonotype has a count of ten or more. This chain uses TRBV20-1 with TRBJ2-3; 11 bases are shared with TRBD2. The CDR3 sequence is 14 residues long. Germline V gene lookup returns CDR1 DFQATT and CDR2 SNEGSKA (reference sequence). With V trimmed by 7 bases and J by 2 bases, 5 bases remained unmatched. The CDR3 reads CSVLAGGDTDTQYF. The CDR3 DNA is TGCAGTGTTCTAGCGGGGGGTGACACAGATACGCAGTATTTT.

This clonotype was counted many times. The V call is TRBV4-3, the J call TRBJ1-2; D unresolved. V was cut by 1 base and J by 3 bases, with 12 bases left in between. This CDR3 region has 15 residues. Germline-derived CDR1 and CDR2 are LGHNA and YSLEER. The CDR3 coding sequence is TGCGCCAGCAGCCAAGGAATAACGGAAGACTATGGCTACACCTTC. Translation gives CASSQGITEDYGYTF.

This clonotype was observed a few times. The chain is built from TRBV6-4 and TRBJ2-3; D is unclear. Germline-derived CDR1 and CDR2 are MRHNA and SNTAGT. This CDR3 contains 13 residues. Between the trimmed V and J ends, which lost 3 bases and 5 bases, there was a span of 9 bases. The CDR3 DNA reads TGTGCCAGCAGTGAGGGTTGGCAAGATACGCAGTATTTT. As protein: CASSEGWQDTQYF.

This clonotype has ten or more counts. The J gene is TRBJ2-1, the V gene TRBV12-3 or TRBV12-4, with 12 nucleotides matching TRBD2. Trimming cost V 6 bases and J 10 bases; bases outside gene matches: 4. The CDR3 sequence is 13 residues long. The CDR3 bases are TGTGCCAGCAGCGGACTAGCGGGGCACGAGCAGTTCTTC. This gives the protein CASSGLAGHEQFF.

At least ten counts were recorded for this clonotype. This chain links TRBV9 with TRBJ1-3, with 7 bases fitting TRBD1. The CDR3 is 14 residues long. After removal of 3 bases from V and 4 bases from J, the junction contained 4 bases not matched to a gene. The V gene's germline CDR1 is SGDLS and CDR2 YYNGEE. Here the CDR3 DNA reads TGTGCCAGCAGCGCCCGACAGGGAGGAAACACCATATATTTT. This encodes CASSARQGGNTIYF.

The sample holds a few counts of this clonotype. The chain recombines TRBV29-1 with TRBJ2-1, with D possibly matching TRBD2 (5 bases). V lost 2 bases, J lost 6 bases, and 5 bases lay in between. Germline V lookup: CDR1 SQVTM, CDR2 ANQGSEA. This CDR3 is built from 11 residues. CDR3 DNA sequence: TGCAGCGTTGAACGGGGCAATGAGCAGTTCTTC. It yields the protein CSVERGNEQFF.

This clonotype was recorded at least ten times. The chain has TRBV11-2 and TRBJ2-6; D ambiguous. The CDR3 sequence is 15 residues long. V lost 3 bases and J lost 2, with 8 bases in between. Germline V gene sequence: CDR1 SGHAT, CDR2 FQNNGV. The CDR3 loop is CASSFKTPGANVLTF. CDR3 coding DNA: TGTGCCAGCAGCTTTAAAACTCCTGGGGCCAACGTCCTGACTTTC.

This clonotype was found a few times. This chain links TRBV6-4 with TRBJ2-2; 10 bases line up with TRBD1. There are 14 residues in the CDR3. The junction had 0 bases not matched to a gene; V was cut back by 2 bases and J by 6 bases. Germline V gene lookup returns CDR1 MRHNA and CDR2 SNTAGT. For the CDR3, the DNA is TGTGCCAGCAGTGACGGACAGGGGGCCGGGGAGCTGTTTTTT. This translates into CASSDGQGAGELFF.

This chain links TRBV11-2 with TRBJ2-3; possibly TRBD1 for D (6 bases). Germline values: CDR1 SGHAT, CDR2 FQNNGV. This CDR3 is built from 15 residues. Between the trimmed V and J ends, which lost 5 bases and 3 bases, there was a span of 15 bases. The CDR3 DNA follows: TGTGCCAGCAGCCACCCTGGGCAGGGGACAGATACGCAGTATTTT. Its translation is CASSHPGQGTDTQYF.

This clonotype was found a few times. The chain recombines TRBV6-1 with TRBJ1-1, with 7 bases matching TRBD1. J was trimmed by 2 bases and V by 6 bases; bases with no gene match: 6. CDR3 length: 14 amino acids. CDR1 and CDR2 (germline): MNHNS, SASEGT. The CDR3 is CASSADRANTEAFF. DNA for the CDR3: TGTGCCAGCAGCGCCGACAGGGCCAACACTGAAGCTTTCTTT.

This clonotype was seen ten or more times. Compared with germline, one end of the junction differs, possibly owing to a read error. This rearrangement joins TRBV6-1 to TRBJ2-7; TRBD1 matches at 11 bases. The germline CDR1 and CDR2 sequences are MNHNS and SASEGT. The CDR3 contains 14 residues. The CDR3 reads CASSDGQGAHLIHF. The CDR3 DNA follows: TGTGCCAGCAGTGACGGACAGGGGGCTCATTTGATACACTTC.

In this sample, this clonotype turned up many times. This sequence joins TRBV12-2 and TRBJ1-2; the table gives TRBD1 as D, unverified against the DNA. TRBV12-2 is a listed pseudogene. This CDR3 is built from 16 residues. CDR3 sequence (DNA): TGTGCAAGTCGCTTAGCTAGGCAGGGGCCTTACTATGGCTACACCTTC. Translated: CASRLARQGPYYGYTF.

The CDR3 DNA follows: TGTGCCAGCAGACTGGACAGCCTTAATTCACCCCTCCACTTT. Translating it yields CASRLDSLNSPLHF. The J gene is TRBJ1-6, the V gene TRBV2, with D maybe TRBD1 (6 bases). CDR3 length: 14 amino acids. Germline CDR1 is SNHLY and CDR2 is FYNNEI. Trimming took 6 bases from V and 6 from J, leaving 12 bases between them. The full variable domain, completed using reference TRBV2 and TRBJ1-6, is EPEVTQTPSHQVTQMGQEVILRCVPISNHLYFYWYRQILGQKVEFLVSFYNNEISEKSEIFDDQFSVERPDGSNFTLKIRSTKLEDSAMYFCASRLDSLNSPLHFGNGTRLTVT.

DNA for the CDR3: TGTGCCAGCAGCAACCTGGGTGCTAGCACTGAAGCTTTCTTT. Its translation: CASSNLGASTEAFF. V and J are TRBV6-6 and TRBJ1-1; D is uncertain. V was clipped by 6 bases and J by 4 bases, with 15 bases between them. The germline CDR1 and CDR2 sequences are MNHNY and SVGAGI (reference sequence). The CDR3 has 14 amino acids.

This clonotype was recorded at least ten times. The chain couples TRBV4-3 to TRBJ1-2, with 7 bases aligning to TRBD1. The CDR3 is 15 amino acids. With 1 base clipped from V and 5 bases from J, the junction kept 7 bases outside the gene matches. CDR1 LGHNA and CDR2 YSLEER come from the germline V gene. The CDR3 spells CASSQGAGGEYGYTF. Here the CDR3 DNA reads TGCGCCAGCAGCCAAGGGGCAGGGGGAGAGTATGGCTACACCTTC.

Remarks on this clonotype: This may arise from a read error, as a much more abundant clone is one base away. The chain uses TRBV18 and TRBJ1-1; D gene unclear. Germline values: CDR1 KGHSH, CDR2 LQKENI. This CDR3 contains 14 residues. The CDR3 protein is CVSSPLGLNTEAFF. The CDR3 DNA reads TGTGTCAGCTCACCCCTCGGACTGAACACTGAAGCTTTCTTT.

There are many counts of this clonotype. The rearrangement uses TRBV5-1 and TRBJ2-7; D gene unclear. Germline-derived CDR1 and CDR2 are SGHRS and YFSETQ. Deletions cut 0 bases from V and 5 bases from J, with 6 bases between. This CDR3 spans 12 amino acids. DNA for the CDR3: TGCGCCAGCAGCTTGGAGATGCACGAGCAGTACTTC. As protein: CASSLEMHEQYF.

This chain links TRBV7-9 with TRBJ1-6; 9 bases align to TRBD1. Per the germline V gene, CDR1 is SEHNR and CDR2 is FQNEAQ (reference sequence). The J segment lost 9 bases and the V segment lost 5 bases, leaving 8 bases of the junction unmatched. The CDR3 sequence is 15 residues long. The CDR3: CASSPQLGQGSPLHF. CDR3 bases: TGTGCCAGCAGCCCCCAGCTGGGACAGGGTTCACCCCTCCACTTT.

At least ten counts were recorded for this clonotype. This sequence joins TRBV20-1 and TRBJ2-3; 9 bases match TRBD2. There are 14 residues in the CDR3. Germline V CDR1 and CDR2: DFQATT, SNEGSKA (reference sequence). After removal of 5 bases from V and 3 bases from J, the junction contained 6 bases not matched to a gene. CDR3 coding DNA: TGCAGTGCTCCTTTCGCGGGGGGGACAGATACGCAGTATTTT. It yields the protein CSAPFAGGTDTQYF.